This T cell receptor (beta chain) originates from a study of OX40 agonist ivuxolimab in advanced cancers. As for the study more broadly: Ivuxolimab was a fully human IgG2 agonistic monoclonal antibody targeting the costimulatory receptor OX40 (CD134). Intravenous ivuxolimab was administered to patients every 2 weeks at six dose levels: 0.01, 0.1, 0.3, 1.5, 3 and 10 mg/kg. Of the roughly 52 dose-escalation patients, hepatocellular carcinoma was present in some 19, melanoma in approximately 15, renal cell carcinoma in 9 and head and neck cancer in 9. In the dose-escalation cohort, 82.7% of patients were male, and the mean age was around 60 years with a range of roughly 23 to 79. Prior anti-PD-1, anti-PD-L1 or anti-CTLA-4 therapy was permitted, and checkpoint inhibitors had been received by around 39% of dose-escalation patients. Partial responses occurred in three dose-escalation patients, of whom one had hepatocellular carcinoma and two had cutaneous melanoma. Peripheral TCRbeta sequencing aimed to test whether ivuxolimab altered TCR sequence diversity and caused clonal T-cell expansion. The paper describes the monotherapy dose-escalation part (N of about 50 patients) of the phase I trial of ivuxolimab. The research as a whole found: In the 0.1-3.0 mg/kg groups, partial responders had among the lowest normalized peripheral clonal expansion, particularly in CD8+ T cells. Clonal expansion of both CD4+ and CD8+ blood T cells was observed from baseline to week 6 at doses 0.1 to 3.0 mg/kg. The antigen specificity of the peripheral T cells that underwent clonal expansion was not determined. Low levels of normalized T-cell clonal expansion were also seen in some patients who did not respond. After ivuxolimab, CD8+ T cells had more expanded clones than CD4+ T cells on average.

Patients with a history of autoimmune disease or receiving systemic immunosuppression were excluded from the trial. In every dose cohort, peripheral blood was drawn for TCR sequencing at baseline, cycle 4 day 1, and cycle 7 day 1. Samples were obtained from an open-label, multicenter, first-in-human phase I dose-escalation trial of ivuxolimab. Adults with locally advanced or metastatic head and neck squamous cell, hepatocellular, melanoma or renal cell carcinoma were enrolled in the trial. Before TCR sequencing, CD4+ and CD8+ T cells were separately sorted from peripheral blood. In regard to this clone: The target of this receptor is not known. Per-base quality was not reported, and no clone a single base away is much larger than it.

For sequencing of the TCRbeta CDR3 region, genomic DNA was extracted from the sorted cells. The immunoSEQ Assay was used for sequencing of TCRbeta CDR3 regions. TCRdb took over this immuneACCESS table, retaining in-frame rearrangements with V and J assigned. Such tables are incomplete; in checked studies, under half of the missing clones stem from an unresolved V gene, and the remainder is unexplained. The sample includes about 62,000 clones, with roughly 85% observed a single time. 0.7% to 0.9% of the sample is taken by the ten largest. Including cysteine and phenylalanine, the CDR3 has 15 amino acids. The entry retains the CDR3 DNA only, 45 bases that are in frame from base 1. From a lookup of the germline V gene, CDR1 and CDR2 are KGHSY and FQNENV. V lost 0 bases and J lost 7 bases; the stretch between them is 12 bases long.

The receptor chain draws on TRBV16 and TRBJ1-4; perhaps TRBD1 is the D gene, with 5 bases matching. Sequenced here: CD4+ or CD8+ T cells sorted from blood, sampled in a trial of the OX40 agonist ivuxolimab. The TCR originated in an adult with an advanced solid tumor such as melanoma, head and neck, liver or kidney cancer. The CDR3 corresponds to CASSQSGGRSEKLFF. The nucleotide sequence reads as follows: TGTGCCAGCAGCCAATCGGGGGGAAGGAGTGAAAAACTGTTTTTT.